This TCR beta chain was found in a study of OX40 agonist ivuxolimab in advanced cancers. Sequenced by immunoSEQ multiplex PCR; TCRdb stores in-frame clones only, minus some. The table records about 59,000 clones, around 82% of them present only once. V gave up 3 bases and J gave up 3 bases, with 11 bases separating them. Germline-derived CDR1 and CDR2 are SGHAT and FQNNGV. The length of the CDR3 is 14 residues. The sample here was CD4+ or CD8+ T cells sorted from blood, taken in a trial of the OX40 agonist ivuxolimab. This chain links TRBV11-2 with TRBJ1-1; D is possibly TRBD1 (5 bases). The TCR comes from an adult with an advanced solid tumor such as melanoma, head and neck, liver or kidney cancer. This CDR3 is CASSFVRGHTEAFF. The CDR3 bases are TGTGCCAGCAGCTTCGTAAGGGGCCACACTGAAGCTTTCTTT.